A single sample is the source of the 21 T cell receptor beta chains below, sequenced in a study. TCRdb re-called the RT-PCR reads through MiXCR, storing one row per CDR3 protein. Of hundreds of thousands of distinct CDR3 sequences listed, approximately 15% are singletons. The sequencing input was memory CD4+ T cells from blood. The receptors were gathered from a female donor in good health, serving as a healthy control.

This clonotype was observed a few times. This chain joins TRBV18 and TRBJ1-4; unclear D gene. Germline CDR1 KGHSH, CDR2 LQKENI. The CDR3 is 15 residues long. With 3 bases removed from V and 5 bases from J, the gap between germline ends came to 13 bases. CDR3 amino acids: CASSPRTAINEKLFF. In DNA, the CDR3 is TGTGCCAGCTCACCCCGGACGGCCATCAATGAAAAACTGTTTTTT.

This clonotype was counted a few times. V usage is TRBV24-1 and J usage is TRBJ2-2; 9 bases match TRBD1. V gave up 4 bases and J gave up 3 bases; unmatched junction bases: 8. The length of the CDR3 is 17 residues. Looked up from germline, CDR1 is KGHDR and CDR2 is SFDVKD. This CDR3 is CATSDPHRGPDTGELFF. The CDR3 coding sequence is TGTGCCACCAGTGACCCGCACAGGGGGCCTGACACCGGGGAGCTGTTTTTT.

This clonotype was observed at least ten times. A read error may produce the germline difference seen at one junction end. This rearrangement joins TRBV20-1 to TRBJ2-7; 7 bases align to TRBD1. Germline V gene lookup returns CDR1 DFQATT and CDR2 SNEGSKA (reference sequence). CDR3 length: 13 amino acids. The chain's CDR3 is CSARGTAAYEQYF. CDR3 coding DNA: TGCAGTGCCAGAGGGACAGCCGCCTACGAGCAGTACTTC.

The chain links TRBV3-1 to TRBJ2-7; a possible D gene is TRBD2 (5 bases). Germline assignment: CDR1 LGHDT and CDR2 YNNKEL (reference sequence). This CDR3 is 15 amino acids long. V was shortened by 2 bases and J by 2 bases, with 13 bases between the two germline ends. The CDR3 DNA is TGTGCCAGCAGCCAATTCGGGGATCTGGCCTACGAGCAGTACTTC. Encoded protein: CASSQFGDLAYEQYF.

The sample holds a few counts of this clonotype. The rearrangement uses TRBV20-1 and TRBJ1-1; D unresolved. Germline V gene data show CDR1 as DFQATT and CDR2 as SNEGSKA (reference sequence). V was trimmed by 5 bases and J by 3 bases, leaving 16 bases between them. The CDR3 extends over 14 amino acids. CDR3 in DNA: TGCAGTGCTCCGGGGAGGGTTAGGGACACTGAAGCTTTCTTT. Translation gives CSAPGRVRDTEAFF.

In its sample, this clonotype was seen a few times. The V gene is TRBV10-3, the J gene TRBJ2-7; a weak D match, TRBD2 (6 bases). Germline CDR1 ENHRY, CDR2 SYGVKD. CDR3 size: 13 residues. V lost 10 bases, J lost 1 base, and 14 bases lay in between. The CDR3 nucleotides are TGTGCCACCATGGCTAGCGCTTCCTACGAGCAGTACTTC. Its protein is CATMASASYEQYF.

This clonotype occurred many times. V gene TRBV20-1 combines with J gene TRBJ1-6; D not certain. The CDR3 spans 12 residues. CDR1 and CDR2 from the germline V gene are DFQATT and SNEGSKA (reference sequence). The CDR3 sequence is CATLRRGSPLHF. The CDR3 nucleotides read TGCGCCACCTTACGGCGTGGTTCACCCCTCCACTTT.

At least ten counts were recorded for this clonotype. The V call is TRBV20-1, the J call TRBJ2-7; 12 bases fit TRBD2. Germline trimming cut 6 bases from V and 6 bases from J; bases unmatched to any gene: 6. The CDR3 is 13 residues long. Germline CDR1 reads DFQATT; CDR2 reads SNEGSKA (reference sequence). CDR3 sequence (DNA): TGCAGTGCCAGACTAGCGGGAGAAGCCGAGCAGTACTTC. Amino acid sequence: CSARLAGEAEQYF.

This clonotype was detected ten times or more. This chain links TRBV12-3 or TRBV12-4 with TRBJ1-1; D remains unclear. The CDR3 consists of 14 residues. V was cut by 5 bases and J by 1 base, with 11 bases left in between. In nucleotides, the CDR3 is TGTGCCAGCAGTCGAATAGGTCGGAACACTGAAGCTTTCTTT. This encodes CASSRIGRNTEAFF.

The table lists this clonotype with many counts. This chain joins TRBV12-3 or TRBV12-4 and TRBJ2-3, with D uncertain. The CDR3 runs 16 residues. Between the trimmed V and J ends, which lost 6 bases and 3 bases, there was a span of 19 bases. CDR3 bases: TGTGCCAGCAGGGTAGCCACGTATCCGAGTACAGATACGCAGTATTTT. Amino acids: CASRVATYPSTDTQYF.

This clonotype was observed many times. The V gene is TRBV10-3, the J gene TRBJ2-5; 7 bases are a match to TRBD1. The CDR3 is made up of 14 amino acids. Germline lookup yields CDR1 ENHRY and CDR2 SYGVKD. Unmatched junction bases numbered 3, after V lost 4 bases and J lost 1 base. The CDR3 coding sequence is TGTGCCATCAGTGGAGGGACAGTCCAAGAGACCCAGTACTTC. Its translation is CAISGGTVQETQYF.

This clonotype showed up just a few times. V usage is TRBV5-1 and J usage is TRBJ2-7; 7 nucleotides line up with TRBD1. Germline V CDR1 and CDR2: SGHRS, YFSETQ. J was trimmed by 3 bases and V by 4 bases; bases with no gene match: 10. The CDR3 contains 15 residues. Here the CDR3 DNA reads TGCGCCAGCAGCGCAGGGACAGCAGACCTCTACGAGCAGTACTTC. This translates into CASSAGTADLYEQYF.

The genes are TRBV10-3 and TRBJ1-1; 7 bases fit TRBD1. The junction had 8 bases not matched to a gene; V was cut back by 4 bases and J by 3 bases. This CDR3 is built from 15 residues. Germline V gene lookup returns CDR1 ENHRY and CDR2 SYGVKD. The CDR3 nucleotides read TGTGCCATCAGTGGGTACCGGGACAGTTACACTGAAGCTTTCTTT. Its protein is CAISGYRDSYTEAFF.

This clonotype was detected only a few times. The chain has TRBV20-1 and TRBJ2-1; a possible D gene is TRBD1 (6 bases). CDR1 and CDR2 (germline): DFQATT, SNEGSKA (reference sequence). The length of the CDR3 is 11 residues. The V gene lost 5 bases and the J gene lost 5 bases, with 7 bases spanning the gap. The CDR3: CSAQGNNEQFF. Written as DNA, the CDR3 is TGCAGTGCTCAGGGGAACAATGAGCAGTTCTTC.

This clonotype was seen at least ten times. The CDR3 here is CASSDRHQDYVNEQYF. In nucleotides, the CDR3 is TGCGCCAGCAGCGACAGGCACCAAGACTACGTTAATGAGCAGTACTTC. The V call is TRBV5-1, the J call TRBJ2-7, with D possibly TRBD1 on 6 matching bases. The CDR3 is 16 amino acids. V lost 4 bases and J 7 bases, leaving 24 bases between the germline ends. Germline-derived CDR1 and CDR2 are SGHRS and YFSETQ.

The gene calls are TRBV6-1 and TRBJ1-5, with a possible D match to TRBD1 (6 bases). The germline V gene has CDR1 MNHNS and CDR2 SASEGT. The CDR3 sequence is 15 residues long. With 5 bases removed from V and 0 bases from J, the gap between germline ends came to 11 bases. For the CDR3, the DNA is TGTGCCAGCAGTCCAGGACAGATTAGCAATCAGCCCCAGCATTTT. Protein sequence: CASSPGQISNQPQHF.

Remarks on this clonotype: An end of the junction differs from the germline gene, which may be a read error. CDR3 sequence: CARSSDRGLAMPQHF. For the CDR3, the DNA is TGTGCCCGCAGCTCCGACAGGGGCCTGGCGATGCCCCAGCATTTT. The chain has TRBV5-6 and TRBJ1-5, with 8 bases that match TRBD1. The CDR3 runs to 15 residues. Germline V CDR1 and CDR2: SGHDT, YYEEEE.

This clonotype was picked up many times. The chain uses TRBV29-1 and TRBJ1-1; D gene ambiguous. Germline CDR1 reads SQVTM; CDR2 reads ANQGSEA. This CDR3 has 11 residues. Trimming stripped 5 bases from V and 8 bases from J, with 12 bases between. The CDR3 here is CSVHSSGEAFF. The CDR3 DNA sequence: TGCAGCGTTCACTCTTCGGGCGAAGCTTTCTTT. The full variable domain, in which reference TRBV29-1 and TRBJ1-1 provide the parts outside the CDR3, is SAVISQKPSRDICQRGTSLTIQCQVDSQVTMMFWYRQQPGQSLTLIATANQGSEATYESGFVIDKFPISRPNLTFSTLTVSNMSPEDSSIYLCSVHSSGEAFFGQGTRLTVV.

The CDR3 nucleotides read TGTGCCAGCAGTTCTCTTTCTTATACGCAGTATTTT. This sequence encodes CASSSLSYTQYF. The rearrangement uses TRBV5-6 and TRBJ2-3, with D hard to call. The CDR3 has 12 residues. The V end lost 5 bases, the J end lost 7 bases, and 11 bases lay between the germline ends. Germline CDR1 is SGHDT and CDR2 is YYEEEE. The complete variable domain, with remaining parts taken from reference TRBV5-6 and TRBJ2-3, reads DAGVTQSPTHLIKTRGQQVTLRCSPKSGHDTVSWYQQALGQGPQFIFQYYEEEERQRGNFPDRFSGHQFPNYSSELNVNALLLGDSALYLCASSSLSYTQYFGPGTRLTVL.

Turning to this clonotype: With a much larger clone just one base away, this may be a read error. The CDR3 does not close with the conserved phenylalanine or tryptophan, likely indicating a read error. The chain recombines TRBV5-6 with TRBJ1-2, with unresolved D. In germline, CDR1 is SGHDT, CDR2 YYEEEE. Between the trimmed V and J ends, which lost 2 bases and 8 bases, there was a span of 10 bases. The CDR3 is 12 amino acids. Written as DNA, the CDR3 is TGTGCCAGCAGCTTTGGCAGGACGGGCTACACCTTA. Translation gives CASSFGRTGYTL.

This chain links TRBV28 with TRBJ1-3, with 7 bases identical to TRBD1. This CDR3 has 12 amino acids. V was clipped by 8 bases and J by 4 bases; unmatched bases: 2. Germline loops: CDR1 MDHEN, CDR2 SYDVKM. DNA of the CDR3: TGTGCCAGCGGCAGGGGGGGAAACACCATATATTTT. Translation: CASGRGGNTIYF. The full variable domain, with the rest looked up from reference TRBV28 and TRBJ1-3, is DVKVTQSSRYLVKRTGEKVFLECVQDMDHENMFWYRQDPGLGLRLIYFSYDVKMKEKGDIPEGYSVSREKKERFSLILESASTNQTSMYLCASGRGGNTIYFGEGSWLTVV.